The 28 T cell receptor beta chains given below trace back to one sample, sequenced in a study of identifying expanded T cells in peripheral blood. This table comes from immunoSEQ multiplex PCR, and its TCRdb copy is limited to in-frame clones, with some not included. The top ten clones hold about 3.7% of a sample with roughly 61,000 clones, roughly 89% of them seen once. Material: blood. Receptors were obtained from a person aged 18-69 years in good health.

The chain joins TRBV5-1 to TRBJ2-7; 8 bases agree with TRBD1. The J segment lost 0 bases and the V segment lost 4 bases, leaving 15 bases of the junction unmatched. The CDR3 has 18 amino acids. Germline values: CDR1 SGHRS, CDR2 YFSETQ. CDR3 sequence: CASSPAPGGQGSSYEQYF. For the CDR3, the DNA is TGCGCCAGCAGCCCCGCCCCCGGAGGACAGGGTTCCTCCTACGAGCAGTACTTC.

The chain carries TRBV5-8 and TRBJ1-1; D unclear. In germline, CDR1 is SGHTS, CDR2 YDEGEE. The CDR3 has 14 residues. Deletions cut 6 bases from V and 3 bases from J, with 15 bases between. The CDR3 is CASIITPGYTEAFF. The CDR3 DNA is TGTGCCAGCATCATCACCCCGGGGTACACTGAAGCTTTCTTT.

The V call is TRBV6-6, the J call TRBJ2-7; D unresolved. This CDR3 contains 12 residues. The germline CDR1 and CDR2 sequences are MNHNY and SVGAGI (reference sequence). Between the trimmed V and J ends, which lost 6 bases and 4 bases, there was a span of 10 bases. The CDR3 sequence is CASSSRSYEQYF. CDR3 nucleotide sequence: TGTGCCAGCAGCAGCAGAAGTTACGAGCAGTACTTC.

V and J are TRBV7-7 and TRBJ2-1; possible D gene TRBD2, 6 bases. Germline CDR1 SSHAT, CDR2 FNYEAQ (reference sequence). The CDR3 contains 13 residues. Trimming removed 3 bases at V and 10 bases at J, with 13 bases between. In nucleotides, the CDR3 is TGTGCCAGCAGCTTGTCGACTAGTCGGGAGCAGTTCTTC. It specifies CASSLSTSREQFF.

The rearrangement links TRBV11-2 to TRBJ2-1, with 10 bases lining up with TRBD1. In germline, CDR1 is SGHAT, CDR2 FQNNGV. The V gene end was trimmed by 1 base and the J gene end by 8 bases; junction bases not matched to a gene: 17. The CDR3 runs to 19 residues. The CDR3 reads CASSLVGQGSYNNIDEQFF. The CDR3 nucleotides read TGTGCCAGCAGCTTAGTGGGACAGGGGTCATACAATAATATAGATGAGCAGTTCTTC.

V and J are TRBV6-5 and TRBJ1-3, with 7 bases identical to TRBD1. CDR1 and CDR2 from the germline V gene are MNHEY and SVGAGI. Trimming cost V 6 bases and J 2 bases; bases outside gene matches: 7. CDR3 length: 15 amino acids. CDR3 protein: CASSRTGVAGNTIYF. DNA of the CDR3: TGTGCCAGCAGCCGAACAGGGGTCGCTGGAAACACCATATATTTT.

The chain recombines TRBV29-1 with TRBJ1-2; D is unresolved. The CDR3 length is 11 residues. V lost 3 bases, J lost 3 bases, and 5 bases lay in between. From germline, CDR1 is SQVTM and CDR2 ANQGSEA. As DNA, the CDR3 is TGCAGCGTTGAGGAGGACTATGGCTACACCTTC. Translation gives CSVEEDYGYTF. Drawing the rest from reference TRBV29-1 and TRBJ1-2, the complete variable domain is SAVISQKPSRDICQRGTSLTIQCQVDSQVTMMFWYRQQPGQSLTLIATANQGSEATYESGFVIDKFPISRPNLTFSTLTVSNMSPEDSSIYLCSVEEDYGYTFGSGTRLTVV.

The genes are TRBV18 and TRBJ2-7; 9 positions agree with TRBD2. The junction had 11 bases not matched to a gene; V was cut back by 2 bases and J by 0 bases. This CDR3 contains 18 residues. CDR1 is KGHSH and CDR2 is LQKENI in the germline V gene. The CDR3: CASSPYASGTTSSYEQYF. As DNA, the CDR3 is TGTGCCAGCTCACCATATGCTAGCGGGACCACAAGCTCCTACGAGCAGTACTTC.

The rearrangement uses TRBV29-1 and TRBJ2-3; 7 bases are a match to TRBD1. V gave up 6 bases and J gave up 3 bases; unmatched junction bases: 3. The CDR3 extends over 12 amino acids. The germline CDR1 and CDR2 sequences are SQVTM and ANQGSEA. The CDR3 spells CSVAGGTDTQYF. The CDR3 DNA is TGCAGCGTGGCAGGGGGTACAGATACGCAGTATTTT.

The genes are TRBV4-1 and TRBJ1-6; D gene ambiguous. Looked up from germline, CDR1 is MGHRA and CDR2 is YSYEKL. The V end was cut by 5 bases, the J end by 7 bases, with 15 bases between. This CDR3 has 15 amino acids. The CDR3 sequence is CASSSLAGTNSPLHF. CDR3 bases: TGCGCCAGCAGCTCCCTCGCAGGCACAAATTCACCCCTCCACTTT.

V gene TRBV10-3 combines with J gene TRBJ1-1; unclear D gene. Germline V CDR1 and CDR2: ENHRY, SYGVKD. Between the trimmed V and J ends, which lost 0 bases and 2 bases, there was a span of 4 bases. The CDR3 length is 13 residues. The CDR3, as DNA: TGTGCCATCAGTGAGTCCGGTAACACTGAAGCTTTCTTT. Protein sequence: CAISESGNTEAFF.

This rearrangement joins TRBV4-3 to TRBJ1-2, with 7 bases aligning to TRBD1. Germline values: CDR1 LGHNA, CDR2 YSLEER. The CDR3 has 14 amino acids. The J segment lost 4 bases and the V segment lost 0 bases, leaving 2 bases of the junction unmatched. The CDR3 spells CASSQDDRAYGYTF. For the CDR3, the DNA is TGCGCCAGCAGCCAAGACGACAGGGCCTATGGCTACACCTTC.

The CDR3 loop reads CASSLDRVYEQYF. In DNA form, the CDR3 reads TGTGCCAGCAGCTTAGACAGGGTCTACGAGCAGTACTTC. The rearrangement joins TRBV7-2 to TRBJ2-7, with D possibly being TRBD1 (6 bases). The CDR3 runs 13 residues. V was shortened by 1 base and J by 3 bases, with 7 bases between the two germline ends. CDR1 SGHTA and CDR2 FQGNSA come from the germline V gene.

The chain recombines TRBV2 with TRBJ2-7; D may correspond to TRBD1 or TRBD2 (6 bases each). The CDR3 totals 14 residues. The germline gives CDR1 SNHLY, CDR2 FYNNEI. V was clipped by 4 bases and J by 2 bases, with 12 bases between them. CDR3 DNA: TGTGCCAGCAGTGTGGGGGGCCTAACCTACGAGCAGTACTTC. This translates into CASSVGGLTYEQYF.

This chain's CDR3 is CASSFQLAGIYEQYF. CDR3 nucleotide sequence: TGTGCCAGCAGCTTTCAACTAGCGGGTATCTACGAGCAGTACTTC. The chain couples TRBV7-8 to TRBJ2-7, with 9 nucleotides matching TRBD2. CDR3 length: 15 residues. V was clipped by 3 bases and J by 3 bases; unmatched bases: 6. CDR1 is SGHVS, CDR2 FQNEAQ, per germline.

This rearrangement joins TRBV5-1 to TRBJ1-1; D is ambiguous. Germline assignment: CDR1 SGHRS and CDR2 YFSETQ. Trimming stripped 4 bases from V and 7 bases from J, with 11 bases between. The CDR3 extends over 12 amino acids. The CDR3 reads CASSAQDGEAFF. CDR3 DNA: TGCGCCAGCAGCGCACAAGACGGTGAAGCTTTCTTT.

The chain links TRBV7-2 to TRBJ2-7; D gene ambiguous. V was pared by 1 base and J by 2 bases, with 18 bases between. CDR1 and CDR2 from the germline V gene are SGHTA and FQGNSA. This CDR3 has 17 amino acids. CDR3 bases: TGTGCCAGCAGCTTAGGGAAAAATCCAAACTCGCCCTACGAGCAGTACTTC. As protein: CASSLGKNPNSPYEQYF.

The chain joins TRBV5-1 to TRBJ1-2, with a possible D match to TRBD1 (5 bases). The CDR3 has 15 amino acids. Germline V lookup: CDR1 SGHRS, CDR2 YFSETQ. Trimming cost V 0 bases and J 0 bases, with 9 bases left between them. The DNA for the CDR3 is TGCGCCAGCAGCTTGGGACAGCCTACTAACTATGGCTACACCTTC. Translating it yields CASSLGQPTNYGYTF.

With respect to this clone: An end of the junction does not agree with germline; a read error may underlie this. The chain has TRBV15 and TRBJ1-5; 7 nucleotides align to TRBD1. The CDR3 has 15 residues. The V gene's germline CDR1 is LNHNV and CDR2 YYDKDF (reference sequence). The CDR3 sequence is CAPRQGIASNQPQHF. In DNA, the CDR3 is TGTGCCCCCAGACAGGGAATAGCAAGCAATCAGCCCCAGCATTTT.

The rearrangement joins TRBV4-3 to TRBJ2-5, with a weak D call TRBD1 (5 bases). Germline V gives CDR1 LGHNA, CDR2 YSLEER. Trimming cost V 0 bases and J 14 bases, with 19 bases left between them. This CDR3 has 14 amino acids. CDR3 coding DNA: TGCGCCAGCAGCCAAGATCGGCAGGGTACGACACCTTACTTC. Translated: CASSQDRQGTTPYF.

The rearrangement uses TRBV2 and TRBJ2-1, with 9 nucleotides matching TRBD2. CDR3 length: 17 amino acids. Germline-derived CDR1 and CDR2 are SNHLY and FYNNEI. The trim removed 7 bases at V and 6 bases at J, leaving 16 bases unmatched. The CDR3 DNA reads TGTGCCAGCACCCGATGGGGGCCCAGCGGGAGGAGCAATGAGCAGTTCTTC. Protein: CASTRWGPSGRSNEQFF. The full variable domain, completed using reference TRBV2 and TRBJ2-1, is EPEVTQTPSHQVTQMGQEVILRCVPISNHLYFYWYRQILGQKVEFLVSFYNNEISEKSEIFDDQFSVERPDGSNFTLKIRSTKLEDSAMYFCASTRWGPSGRSNEQFFGPGTRLTVL.

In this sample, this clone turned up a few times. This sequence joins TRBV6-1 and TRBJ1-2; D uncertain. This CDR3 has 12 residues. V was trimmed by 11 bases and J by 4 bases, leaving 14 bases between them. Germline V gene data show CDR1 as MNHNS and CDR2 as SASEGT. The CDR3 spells CAGNEETYGYTF. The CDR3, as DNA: TGTGCCGGCAACGAGGAGACCTATGGCTACACCTTC.

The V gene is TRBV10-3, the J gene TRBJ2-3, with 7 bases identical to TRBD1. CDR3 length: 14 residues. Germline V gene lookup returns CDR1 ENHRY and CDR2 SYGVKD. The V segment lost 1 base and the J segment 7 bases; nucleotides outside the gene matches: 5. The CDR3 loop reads CAISEFQGDHTQYF. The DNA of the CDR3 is TGTGCCATCAGTGAGTTTCAGGGGGACCATACGCAGTATTTT.

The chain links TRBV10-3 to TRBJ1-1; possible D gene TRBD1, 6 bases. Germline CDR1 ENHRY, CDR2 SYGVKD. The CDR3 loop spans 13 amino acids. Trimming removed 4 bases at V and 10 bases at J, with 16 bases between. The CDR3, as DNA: TGTGCCATCAGTGCGGGGGGCACAGAGCGAGCTTTCTTT. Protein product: CAISAGGTERAFF.

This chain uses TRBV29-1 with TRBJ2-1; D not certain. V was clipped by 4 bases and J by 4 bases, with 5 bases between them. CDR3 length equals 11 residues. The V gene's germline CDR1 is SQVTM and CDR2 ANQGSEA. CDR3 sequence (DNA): TGCAGCGTTGGGCCATACAATGAGCAGTTCTTC. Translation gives CSVGPYNEQFF.

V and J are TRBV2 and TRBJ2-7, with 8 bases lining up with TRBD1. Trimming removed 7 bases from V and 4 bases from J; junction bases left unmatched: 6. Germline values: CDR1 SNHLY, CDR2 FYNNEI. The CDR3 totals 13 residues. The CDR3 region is CASTGQGKYEQYF. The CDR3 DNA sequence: TGTGCCAGCACCGGACAGGGTAAATACGAGCAGTACTTC. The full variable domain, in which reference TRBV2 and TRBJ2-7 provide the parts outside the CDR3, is EPEVTQTPSHQVTQMGQEVILRCVPISNHLYFYWYRQILGQKVEFLVSFYNNEISEKSEIFDDQFSVERPDGSNFTLKIRSTKLEDSAMYFCASTGQGKYEQYFGPGTRLTVT.

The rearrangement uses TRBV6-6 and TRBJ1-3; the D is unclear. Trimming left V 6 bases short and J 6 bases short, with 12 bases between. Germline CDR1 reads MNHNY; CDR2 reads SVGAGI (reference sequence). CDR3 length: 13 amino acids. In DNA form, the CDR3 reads TGTGCCAGCAGAGCCATGGTTACAAACACCATATATTTT. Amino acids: CASRAMVTNTIYF.

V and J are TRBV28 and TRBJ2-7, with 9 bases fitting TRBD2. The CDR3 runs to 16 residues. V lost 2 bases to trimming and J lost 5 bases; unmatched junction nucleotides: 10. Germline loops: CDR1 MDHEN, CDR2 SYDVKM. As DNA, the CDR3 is TGTGCCAGCAGTTTAATGGCCCGGACTAGCGAGGACGAGCAGTACTTC. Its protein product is CASSLMARTSEDEQYF. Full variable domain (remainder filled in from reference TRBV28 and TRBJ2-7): DVKVTQSSRYLVKRTGEKVFLECVQDMDHENMFWYRQDPGLGLRLIYFSYDVKMKEKGDIPEGYSVSREKKERFSLILESASTNQTSMYLCASSLMARTSEDEQYFGPGTRLTVT.